The rows below give T cell receptor beta chains drawn from one sample of a study of T cell responses to AZD1222 COVID-19 vaccine. Using immunoSEQ multiplex PCR, the repertoire was profiled, and TCRdb retains in-frame clones only, with some absent. The table has more than 100,000 clones, 87% seen once. This specimen consisted of peripheral blood, obtained on day 0 of AZD1222 vaccination. Source of these receptors: an adult in good health. CDR3s leave out the opening cysteine and the closing phenylalanine or tryptophan. D genes are given only for firm matches.

V gene	D gene	CDR3 length	J gene	CDR3 protein
TRBV4-3	.	12	TRBJ2-5	ASSQAAFQETQY
TRBV28	TRBD1	12	TRBJ1-2	ASSLSGGNYGYT
TRBV30	.	13	TRBJ1-6	AWGRLGSYNSPLH
TRBV12-5	TRBD1	14	TRBJ2-7	ASGLANRGSRYEQY
TRBV7-9	.	15	TRBJ1-4	ASSEYPREWTNEKLF
TRBV28	.	16	TRBJ1-5	ASRPSGGSPRGTQPQH
TRBV21-1	.	10	TRBJ2-5	ASSKAQETQY
TRBV12-3/TRBV12-4	.	11	TRBJ2-5	ASSLMVQETQY
TRBV7-2	TRBD1	13	TRBJ1-6	ASSLPGQGNSPLH
TRBV11-3	TRBD1	14	TRBJ2-5	ASSPRTGSDQETQY
TRBV19	.	13	TRBJ2-1	ASRPQGGPLNEQF
TRBV12-5	TRBD1	13	TRBJ2-7	ASGHGQGPFYEQY
TRBV7-3	.	11	TRBJ1-2	ASSLGQGRSYT
TRBV28	.	11	TRBJ2-7	ASRGQGIYEQY
TRBV4-1	.	11	TRBJ2-7	ASSQSETYEQY
TRBV4-1	.	15	TRBJ2-3	ASSLTRQSTSTDTQY
TRBV6-6	.	9	TRBJ2-7	ASSRRDEQY
TRBV3-1/TRBV3-2	.	15	TRBJ2-5	ASSQGGPQGLQETQY
TRBV11-2	.	11	TRBJ2-5	ASSLSPQETQY
TRBV7-2	TRBD2	15	TRBJ2-1	ASSLTEREGSYNEQF
TRBV3-1/TRBV3-2	.	12	TRBJ1-1	ASSHWIMNTEAF
TRBV11-3	TRBD2	13	TRBJ2-1	ASSNRLAGDNEQF
TRBV11-3	.	15	TRBJ2-5	ASSSTQARDNRETQY
TRBV12-3/TRBV12-4	.	11	TRBJ1-5	ASSTTGGQPQH
TRBV11-3	.	12	TRBJ2-1	ASSLGGSFNEQF